Following are 13 T cell receptor beta chains from one sample sequenced in a study of CD8 T cells in ankylosing spondylitis. TCRdb re-analysed the 5' RACE reads in MiXCR, keeping a single row per CDR3 protein. Seen here are some 300,000 distinct CDR3 sequences, more than 20% observed once, and the top ten hold 3.5%. The sequencing input was blood, either unsorted or a sorted T cell fraction (not recorded which). The receptors derive from a female donor with ankylosing spondylitis or in good health (not recorded which).

This clonotype has a count of ten or more. This rearrangement joins TRBV12-3 or TRBV12-4 to TRBJ2-5, with 7 bases identical to TRBD2. CDR3 length: 14 residues. V dropped 3 bases and J dropped 5; count of bases not matched to a gene: 6. The chain's CDR3 is CASSLRAGEETQYF. CDR3 sequence (DNA): TGTGCCAGCAGTTTGAGGGCGGGAGAGGAGACCCAGTACTTC.

The V and J genes are TRBV5-4 and TRBJ2-1; 8 nucleotides match TRBD1. Germline loops: CDR1 SGHNT, CDR2 YYREEE (reference sequence). The CDR3 runs 13 residues. With 4 bases clipped from V and 10 bases from J, the junction kept 7 bases outside the gene matches. CDR3 amino acids: CASSGQGSLEQFF. CDR3 nucleotide sequence: TGTGCCAGCAGCGGACAGGGATCATTGGAGCAGTTCTTC.

This chain joins TRBV7-9 and TRBJ2-1; TRBD2 matches 8 bases. There are 17 residues in the CDR3. Germline loops: CDR1 SEHNR, CDR2 FQNEAQ (reference sequence). The V and J ends lost 1 base and 7 bases, in that order; junction bases with no gene match: 12. CDR3 bases: TGTGCCAGCAGCTTAGGCCCCTCAGCGGGAGTAGGGAATGAGCAGTTCTTC. Amino acid sequence: CASSLGPSAGVGNEQFF. Supplemented by reference TRBV7-9 and TRBJ2-1, the full variable domain reads DTGVSQNPRHKITKRGQNVTFRCDPISEHNRLYWYRQTLGQGPEFLTYFQNEAQLEKSRLLSDRFSAERPKGSFSTLEIQRTEQGDSAMYLCASSLGPSAGVGNEQFFGPGTRLTVL.

There are a few counts of this clonotype. V and J are TRBV7-2 and TRBJ1-6; maybe TRBD1 (5 bases). The ends were cut back, 6 bases at V and 0 bases at J, with 6 bases in the middle. The CDR3 length is 14 residues. CDR1 is SGHTA and CDR2 is FQGNSA in the germline V gene. As DNA, the CDR3 is TGTGCCAGCAGAGACAGCTCCTATAATTCACCCCTCCACTTT. Its protein product is CASRDSSYNSPLHF.

This chain joins TRBV6-1 and TRBJ2-2; 7 nucleotides agree with TRBD2. Germline CDR1 reads MNHNS; CDR2 reads SASEGT. The junction had 7 bases not matched to a gene; V was cut back by 5 bases and J by 1 base. The CDR3 extends over 16 amino acids. CDR3 loop: CASSPGGRGNTGELFF. CDR3 DNA: TGTGCCAGCAGTCCCGGAGGGAGGGGGAACACCGGGGAGCTGTTTTTT.

A few counts support this clonotype. This rearrangement joins TRBV2 to TRBJ2-7, with 9 bases identical to TRBD2. CDR1 SNHLY and CDR2 FYNNEI come from the germline V gene. The CDR3 totals 16 residues. Losses at the gene ends were 5 bases for V and 2 bases for J; bases not matched to a gene: 10. The CDR3 DNA sequence: TGTGCCAGCAGTAGAGACAGTGTAGCGGGAGCCTACGAGCAGTACTTC. Translating it yields CASSRDSVAGAYEQYF.

The sample holds a few counts of this clonotype. The chain uses TRBV6-2 or TRBV6-3 and TRBJ1-2; 8 bases match TRBD1. The CDR3 runs 15 residues. Germline assignment: CDR1 MNHEY and CDR2 SVGEGT. V shed 6 bases and J 3 bases; nucleotides not matched to a gene: 9. CDR3 DNA: TGTGCCAGCAGAACGACAGGGGCAGCTTACTATGGCTACACCTTC. Its translation is CASRTTGAAYYGYTF.

This clonotype has more than one count but fewer than ten. V usage is TRBV7-6 and J usage is TRBJ2-5; D gene uncertain. V was cut by 1 base and J by 2 bases, with 11 bases left in between. Germline CDR1 reads SGHVS; CDR2 reads FNYEAQ. The CDR3 is 15 amino acids. The DNA for the CDR3 is TGTGCCAGCAGCTTAGGGTCCACCACACAAGAGACCCAGTACTTC. Protein: CASSLGSTTQETQYF.

In this sample, this clonotype turned up a few times. DNA for the CDR3: TGTGCCAGCCGGGACTATGGCCGCGAGCAGTACTTC. It yields the protein CASRDYGREQYF. V is TRBV7-2 and J is TRBJ2-7; 7 nucleotides align to TRBD2. After removal of 8 bases from V and 6 bases from J, the junction contained 7 bases not matched to a gene. The CDR3 has 12 residues. From germline, CDR1 is SGHTA and CDR2 FQGNSA.

The chain joins TRBV28 to TRBJ2-5; maybe TRBD2 (6 bases). In germline, CDR1 is MDHEN, CDR2 SYDVKM. CDR3 length: 15 residues. V was pared by 6 bases and J by 2 bases, with 16 bases between. The DNA for the CDR3 is TGTGCCAGCAGCCCGAGGGAGGTTTTTCAAGAGACCCAGTACTTC. Translated: CASSPREVFQETQYF.

This clonotype was detected only a few times. The rearrangement uses TRBV6-1 and TRBJ1-2; 11 bases line up with TRBD1. Germline V gene sequence: CDR1 MNHNS, CDR2 SASEGT. V was clipped by 6 bases and J by 6 bases; unmatched bases: 3. CDR3 length equals 13 residues. The CDR3 nucleotides read TGTGCCAGCAGGAGGACAGGGGGCCATGGCTACACCTTC. This gives the protein CASRRTGGHGYTF.

This clonotype was recorded a few times. The chain couples TRBV6-2 or TRBV6-3 to TRBJ2-1; TRBD2 aligns across 9 bases. The V segment lost 6 bases and the J segment 9 bases; nucleotides outside the gene matches: 9. CDR1 and CDR2 from the germline V gene are MNHEY and SVGEGT. This CDR3 is 14 amino acids long. For the CDR3, the DNA is TGTGCCAGCAGCGCTTTAGCGGGAGAGGGTGAGCAGTTCTTC. Translated: CASSALAGEGEQFF.

This clonotype was seen more than once but under ten times. V is TRBV12-3 or TRBV12-4 and J is TRBJ1-5; D is perhaps TRBD1 (6 bases). V lost 4 bases and J 9 bases, leaving 16 bases between the germline ends. The CDR3 length is 14 residues. CDR3 residues: CASSSGQTRGPQHF. DNA of the CDR3: TGTGCCAGCAGTTCCGGACAGACCCGAGGGCCCCAGCATTTT.